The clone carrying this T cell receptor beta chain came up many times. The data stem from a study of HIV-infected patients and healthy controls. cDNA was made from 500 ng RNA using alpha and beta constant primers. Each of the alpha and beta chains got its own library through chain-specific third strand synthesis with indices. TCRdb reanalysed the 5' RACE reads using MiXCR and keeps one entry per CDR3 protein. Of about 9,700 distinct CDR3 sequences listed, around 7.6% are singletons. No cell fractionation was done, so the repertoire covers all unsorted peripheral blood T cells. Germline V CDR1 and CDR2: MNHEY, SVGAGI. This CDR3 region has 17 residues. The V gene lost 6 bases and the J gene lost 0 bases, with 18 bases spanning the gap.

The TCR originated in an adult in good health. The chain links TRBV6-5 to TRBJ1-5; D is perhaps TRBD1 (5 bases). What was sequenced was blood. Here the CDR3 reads CASSLKQDPYSNQPQHF. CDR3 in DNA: TGTGCCAGCAGCCTAAAACAGGACCCGTATAGCAATCAGCCCCAGCATTTT.